This T cell receptor beta chain was found in a study of blood T cell repertoires in COVID-19. The wider study: COVID-19 samples collected from the United States, Italy and Spain covered acute and convalescent phases. Nucleic acid was either cDNA or gDNA, and it came from T cells, B-cell-depleted T cells, or PBMCs.

This CDR3 is built from 15 residues. Germline lookup yields CDR1 SGHTA and CDR2 FQGNSA. Trimming shortened V by 3 bases and J by 1 base, and 9 bases separated the two germline ends. Measured with immunoSEQ multiplex PCR; TCRdb has only the in-frame clones, and not every one. The sample lists about 190,000 clones, approximately 90% occurring once. The source of this sequence is a young man with acute or convalescent COVID-19. Sequencing input: peripheral blood. The chain links TRBV7-2 to TRBJ2-2; D is possibly TRBD2 (7 bases). The CDR3 protein is CASSLGGRNTGELFF. Here the CDR3 DNA reads TGTGCCAGCAGCTTGGGGGGGCGGAACACCGGGGAGCTGTTTTTT.